This T cell receptor (beta chain) was documented in a study of shared T cell receptors in the human thymus (dated by TCRdb to the early 2020s). In terms of the full investigation: The study investigated the way shared, self-reactive T-cell receptor alpha chains are produced in the human thymus.

Points on this clone: Its cognate antigen has yet to be identified. One base away there is no much larger clone; base qualities are not given.

The library came from the immunoSEQ multiplex PCR assay. TCRdb limited this immuneACCESS table to in-frame rearrangements with V and J called. A share of clones is missing; checked studies link under half to unresolved V genes, and the rest is unexplained. Within this sample are over 450,000 clones, with more than 75% of them counted one time only. About 0.012% of the sample belongs to the ten largest clones. CDR1 and CDR2, looked up from the germline V gene, are MNHNS and SASEGT. Spanning cysteine to phenylalanine, the CDR3 consists of 16 amino acids. Here the CDR3 DNA is all that survives: 48 bases in frame from base 1. The junction shows trimming of 1 base on V and 3 bases on J, and the gene matches do not reach 5 bases of it. The same data also contributed to another study, on human thymus T cells. Reported in the second study: In Finland, the donors were immunologically healthy infants who were having open corrective cardiac surgery for congenital heart defects. Thymus tissue was obtained as surgical resects removed during corrective cardiac surgery. Biased V and J gene segment usage appeared to be present in both thymic and peripheral blood repertoires. According to the related research, thymic TCR repertoires were highly overlapping among unrelated individuals. TCR alpha and beta repertoires from about 8 infant thymus samples and a few related peripheral blood samples were characterized in the study. Donor ages ranged from about 6 to 244 days, and the cohort comprised roughly six male and two female infants. Thymocytes were released mechanically from tissue and stored at -70 °C as pellets of 10-30 million cells. A QIAsymphony instrument was used to extract genomic DNA from the frozen cell pellets. TCRB and TCRAD loci were amplified from a standardized quantity of quality-controlled genomic DNA using the immunoSEQ multiplex PCR assay. Amplicons spanned the V(D)J region at a length sufficient to cover the CDR3 and identify V and J genes. Through the commercial immunoSEQ service, the amplicons were sequenced on an Illumina platform. Primer bias and sequencing errors were corrected using previously described methods, and TCRAD and TCRB definitions followed the IMGT database. Analysis of the repertoires was done with immunoSEQ Analyzer 3.0 and VDJTools and included basic statistics, V/J segment usage, diversity estimates, rarefaction and pairwise overlap. Diversity was estimated with Chao1, ChaoE, Efron-Thisted, Shannon and inverse Simpson indices, and also on datasets down-sampled to the smallest sample. Repertoire overlap was assessed by strict matching of CDR3 nucleotide sequence, V gene and J gene, and clustering was done by Jaccard-based multidimensional scaling. On average, thymus samples gave roughly 800,000 unique TCRB clonotypes, whereas blood samples gave some 84,000.

The sequence came from a boy younger than two with a congenital heart defect. Donor details come from another sample of the same person, matched by shared clones. The rearranged chain carries TRBV6-1 and TRBJ2-3; TRBD1 agrees with 9 junctional bases. Sequencing used thymocytes. The CDR3 here reads CASSEGGQGNTDTQYF. At the DNA level, the sequence is TGTGCCAGCAGTGAAGGAGGACAGGGGAATACAGATACGCAGTATTTT.